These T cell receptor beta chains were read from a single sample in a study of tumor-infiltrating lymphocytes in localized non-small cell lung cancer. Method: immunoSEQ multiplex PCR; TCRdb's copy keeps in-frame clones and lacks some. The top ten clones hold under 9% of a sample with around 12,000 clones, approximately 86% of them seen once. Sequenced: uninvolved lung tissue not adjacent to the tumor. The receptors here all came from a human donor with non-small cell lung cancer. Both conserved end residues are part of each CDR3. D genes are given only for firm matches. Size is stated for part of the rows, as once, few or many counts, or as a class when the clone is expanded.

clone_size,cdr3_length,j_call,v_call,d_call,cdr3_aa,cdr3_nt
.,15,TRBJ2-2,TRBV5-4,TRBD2,CASSYTSGGPGELFF,TGTGCCAGCAGCTACACTAGCGGGGGGCCCGGGGAGCTGTTTTTT
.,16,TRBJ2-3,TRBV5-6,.,CASSWTSGAVTDTQYF,TGTGCCAGCAGCTGGACGTCGGGGGCCGTCACAGATACGCAGTATTTT
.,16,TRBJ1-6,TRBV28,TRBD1,CASSEPGQGQYSPLHF,TGTGCCAGCAGCGAACCGGGACAGGGTCAATATTCACCCCTCCACTTT
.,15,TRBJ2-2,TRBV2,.,CASNGFAPSAGELFF,TGTGCCAGCAATGGCTTTGCACCGTCCGCCGGGGAGCTGTTTTTT
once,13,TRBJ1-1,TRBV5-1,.,CASSLEVFSEAFF,TGCGCCAGCAGCTTGGAAGTGTTCTCTGAAGCTTTCTTT
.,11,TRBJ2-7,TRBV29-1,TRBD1,CSVDGSQGEYF,TGCAGCGTTGACGGCTCTCAGGGGGAGTACTTC
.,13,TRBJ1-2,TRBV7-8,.,CASSLQGSYGYTF,TGTGCCAGCAGCTTACAGGGGAGCTATGGCTACACCTTC
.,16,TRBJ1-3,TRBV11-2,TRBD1,CASSSRTGGSGNTIYF,TGTGCCAGCAGCTCCCGGACAGGGGGCTCTGGAAACACCATATATTTT
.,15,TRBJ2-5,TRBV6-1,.,CASSEASRYQETQYF,TGTGCCAGCAGTGAAGCAAGCCGGTACCAAGAGACCCAGTACTTC
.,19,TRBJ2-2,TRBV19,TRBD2,CASRAFESSGGAGTGELFF,TGTGCCAGTAGAGCCTTCGAGTCTAGCGGGGGGGCAGGTACCGGGGAGCTGTTTTTT
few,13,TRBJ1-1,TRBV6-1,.,CASSEVRGTEAFF,TGTGCCAGCAGTGAGGTCAGGGGAACTGAAGCTTTCTTT
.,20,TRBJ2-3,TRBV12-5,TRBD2,CASGAPLAGGAGDNTDTQYF,TGTGCTAGTGGTGCCCCACTAGCGGGGGGGGCCGGGGACAACACAGATACGCAGTATTTT
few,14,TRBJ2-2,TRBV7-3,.,CASRRDKNTGELFF,TGTGCCAGCAGAAGGGATAAGAACACCGGGGAGCTGTTTTTT
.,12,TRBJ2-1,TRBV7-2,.,CASSFRTNEQFF,TGTGCCAGCAGCTTCAGGACAAATGAGCAGTTCTTC
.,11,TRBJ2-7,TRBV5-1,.,CASSNVYEQYF,TGCGCCAGCAGCAACGTCTACGAGCAGTACTTC
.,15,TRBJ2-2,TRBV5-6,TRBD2,CASSLYRGGSGELFF,TGTGCCAGCAGCTTGTACCGGGGGGGGTCCGGGGAGCTGTTTTTT
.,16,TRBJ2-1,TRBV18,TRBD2,CASSPTSGGAGNEQFF,TGTGCCAGCTCACCCACTAGCGGGGGGGCGGGCAATGAGCAGTTCTTC
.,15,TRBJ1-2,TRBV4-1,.,CASSQDLGTNYGYTF,TGCGCCAGCAGCCAAGATTTGGGCACTAACTATGGCTACACCTTC
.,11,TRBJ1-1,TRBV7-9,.,CASSSQRNAFF,TGTGCCAGCAGCTCCCAAAGGAACGCTTTCTTT
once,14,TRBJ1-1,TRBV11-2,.,CASSSPEMNTEAFF,TGTGCCAGCAGCTCCCCCGAGATGAACACTGAAGCTTTCTTT
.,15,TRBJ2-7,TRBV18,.,CASSPPSSGTREQYF,TGTGCCAGCTCACCACCTTCTTCAGGGACGAGGGAGCAGTACTTC
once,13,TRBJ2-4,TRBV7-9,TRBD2,CASSSRGENIQYF,TGTGCCAGCAGCTCCCGGGGGGAAAACATTCAGTACTTC
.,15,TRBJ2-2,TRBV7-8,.,CASSPVLSNTGELFF,TGTGCCAGCAGCCCGGTATTGTCGAACACCGGGGAGCTGTTTTTT
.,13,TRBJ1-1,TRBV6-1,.,CASSPGTSTEAFF,TGTGCCAGCAGTCCCGGGACAAGCACTGAAGCTTTCTTT
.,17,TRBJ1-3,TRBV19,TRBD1,CASGRPGQGIIRNTIYF,TGTGCCAGCGGACGACCCGGACAGGGCATTATTCGAAACACCATATATTTT
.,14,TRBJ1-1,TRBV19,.,CASSPLRGRTEAFF,TGTGCCAGTAGTCCACTCCGGGGGAGGACTGAAGCTTTCTTT
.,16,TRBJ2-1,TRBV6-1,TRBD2,CASSEPAGGSYNEQFF,TGTGCCAGCAGTGAACCCGCGGGGGGCTCCTACAATGAGCAGTTCTTC
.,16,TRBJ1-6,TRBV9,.,CASSVDGSSYNSPLHF,TGTGCCAGCAGCGTAGACGGGAGCTCCTATAATTCACCCCTCCACTTT
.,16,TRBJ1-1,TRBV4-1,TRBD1,CASSQAPGTGFAEAFF,TGCGCCAGCAGCCAAGCCCCCGGGACAGGGTTCGCTGAAGCTTTCTTT